This T cell receptor beta chain was identified in a study of CD8+ T cells in alopecia areata. This clone was detected only a few times. CDR1 and CDR2 from the germline V gene are SQVTM and ANQGSEA. V was trimmed by 6 bases and J by 7 bases, leaving 6 bases between them. The CDR3 is 9 amino acids. Extracted RNA was reverse transcribed, and the resulting cDNA served as sequencing template. Using immunoSEQ multiplex PCR, the repertoire was profiled, and TCRdb retains in-frame clones only, with some absent. The repertoire holds some 82,000 clones, 45% to 60% seen once, with 5.7% in the top ten. T lymphocytes (CD4+ and CD8+) were sorted from PBMCs.

Sequencing was done on a sample of NKG2D-high CD8+ T cells sorted from blood. V is TRBV29-1 and J is TRBJ1-2, with D hard to call. The clonotype comes from a human donor with alopecia areata. CDR3 bases: TGCAGCGTGCCCCCTGGCTACACCTTC. It specifies CSVPPGYTF.